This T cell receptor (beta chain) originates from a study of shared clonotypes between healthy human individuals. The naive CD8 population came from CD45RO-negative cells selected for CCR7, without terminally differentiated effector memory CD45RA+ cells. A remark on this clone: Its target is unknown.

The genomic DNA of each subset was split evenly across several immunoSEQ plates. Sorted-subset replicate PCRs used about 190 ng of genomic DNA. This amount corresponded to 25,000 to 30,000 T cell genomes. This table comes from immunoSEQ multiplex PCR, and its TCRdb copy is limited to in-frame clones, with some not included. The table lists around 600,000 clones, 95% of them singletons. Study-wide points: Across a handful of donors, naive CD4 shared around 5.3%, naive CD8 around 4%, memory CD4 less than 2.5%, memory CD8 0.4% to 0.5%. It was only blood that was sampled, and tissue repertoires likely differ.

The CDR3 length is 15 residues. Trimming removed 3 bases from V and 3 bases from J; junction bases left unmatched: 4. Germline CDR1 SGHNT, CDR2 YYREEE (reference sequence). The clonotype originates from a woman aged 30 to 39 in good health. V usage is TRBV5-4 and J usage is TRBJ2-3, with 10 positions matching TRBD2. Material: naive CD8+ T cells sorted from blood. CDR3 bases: TGTGCCAGCAGCTCGGGACTAGCGACAACAGATACGCAGTATTTT. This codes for CASSSGLATTDTQYF.